This entry lists 9 T cell receptor beta chains sequenced from one sample in a study of OX40 agonist ivuxolimab in advanced cancers. TCRdb keeps only in-frame clones here, not all; method: immunoSEQ multiplex PCR. The sample includes fewer than 45,000 clones, about four fifths of them seen just once. Sample: CD4+ or CD8+ T cells sorted from blood, taken in a trial of the OX40 agonist ivuxolimab. These receptors were obtained from an adult with an advanced solid tumor such as melanoma, head and neck, liver or kidney cancer.

This chain connects TRBV9 to TRBJ2-4; D possibly corresponds to TRBD1 (5 bases). V was trimmed by 4 bases and J by 8 bases, leaving 10 bases between them. The CDR3 is made up of 12 amino acids. The germline V gene has CDR1 SGDLS and CDR2 YYNGEE. This chain's CDR3 is CASSPQGYIQYF. CDR3 DNA: TGTGCCAGCAGCCCCCAGGGATACATTCAGTACTTC.

This rearrangement joins TRBV7-8 to TRBJ1-5, with 7 bases aligning to TRBD1. The CDR3 is 17 residues long. CDR1 SGHVS and CDR2 FQNEAQ come from the germline V gene. V lost 0 bases and J lost 1; bases outside the gene matches: 6. The CDR3 DNA follows: TGTGCCAGCAGCTTAGCGAACAGGGGCATGAGCAATCAGCCCCAGCATTTT. The encoded protein is CASSLANRGMSNQPQHF.

This clone showed up just a few times. The chain's CDR3 is CASGRQGHYGYTF. The CDR3, as DNA: TGTGCCAGCGGGCGACAGGGTCACTATGGCTACACCTTC. The V call is TRBV27, the J call TRBJ1-2, with TRBD1 matching 7 bases. V lost 8 bases, J lost 3 bases, and 6 bases stayed unmatched. The CDR3 is 13 amino acids. The germline V gene encodes CDR1 MNHEY and CDR2 SMNVEV (reference sequence).

The chain couples TRBV4-2 to TRBJ2-5; D is unresolved. The tail of the sequence fits TRBJ2-7 better, so the J call may be wrong. In germline, CDR1 is LGHNA, CDR2 YNFKEQ. The CDR3 has 17 amino acids. The CDR3, as DNA: TGTGCCAGCAGCCAAGAAGTTGGCTGGCAGACCCCCTACGAGCAGTACTTC. Translated: CASSQEVGWQTPYEQYF.

This chain joins TRBV7-9 and TRBJ1-2, with D unresolved. V was trimmed by 3 bases and J by 9 bases, leaving 23 bases between them. The CDR3 has 16 residues. Germline CDR1 reads SEHNR; CDR2 reads FQNEAQ (reference sequence). CDR3 DNA: TGTGCCAGCAGCTTGTTCCTGACCCTGGGTCCTCTAAGCTACACCTTC. Protein sequence: CASSLFLTLGPLSYTF.

V usage is TRBV5-8 and J usage is TRBJ1-5; perhaps TRBD1 as D (6 bases). This CDR3 region has 16 residues. The germline V and J ends were trimmed by 1 base and 7 bases, with 18 bases remaining between them. Germline lookup yields CDR1 SGHTS and CDR2 YDEGEE. CDR3 nucleotides: TGTGCCAGCAGCTTGTTTGTATTAACAGGGAGCCAGCCCCAGCATTTT. It specifies CASSLFVLTGSQPQHF.

This rearrangement joins TRBV11-2 to TRBJ2-2; 8 bases are shared with TRBD2. The CDR3 sequence is 17 residues long. Germline lookup yields CDR1 SGHAT and CDR2 FQNNGV. V shed 5 bases and J 5 bases; nucleotides not matched to a gene: 13. The CDR3 DNA follows: TGTGCCAGCAGCCAAACGGGGGGGTTTGGGCCGACCGGGGAGCTGTTTTTT. Residues: CASSQTGGFGPTGELFF.

The chain has TRBV7-6 and TRBJ2-1; D is ambiguous. There are 16 residues in the CDR3. V dropped 2 bases and J dropped 1 base, with 12 bases sitting between them. Germline CDR1 reads SGHVS; CDR2 reads FNYEAQ. Here the CDR3 reads CASSLRTDLSYNEQFF. Here the CDR3 DNA reads TGTGCCAGCAGCTTACGCACGGACCTTTCCTACAATGAGCAGTTCTTC. The whole variable domain, remainder taken from reference TRBV7-6 and TRBJ2-1, is GAGVSQSPRYKVTKRGQDVALRCDPISGHVSLYWYRQALGQGPEFLTYFNYEAQQDKSGLPNDRFSAERPEGSISTLTIQRTEQRDSAMYRCASSLRTDLSYNEQFFGPGTRLTVL.

The V and J genes are TRBV7-9 and TRBJ2-1, with D hard to call. V lost 4 bases, J lost 10 bases, and 11 bases lay in between. CDR3 length: 12 amino acids. CDR1 is SEHNR, CDR2 FQNEAQ, per germline (reference sequence). The CDR3 DNA is TGTGCCAGCAGCTCCCCCCCGGGCGAGCAGTTCTTC. Protein product: CASSSPPGEQFF.